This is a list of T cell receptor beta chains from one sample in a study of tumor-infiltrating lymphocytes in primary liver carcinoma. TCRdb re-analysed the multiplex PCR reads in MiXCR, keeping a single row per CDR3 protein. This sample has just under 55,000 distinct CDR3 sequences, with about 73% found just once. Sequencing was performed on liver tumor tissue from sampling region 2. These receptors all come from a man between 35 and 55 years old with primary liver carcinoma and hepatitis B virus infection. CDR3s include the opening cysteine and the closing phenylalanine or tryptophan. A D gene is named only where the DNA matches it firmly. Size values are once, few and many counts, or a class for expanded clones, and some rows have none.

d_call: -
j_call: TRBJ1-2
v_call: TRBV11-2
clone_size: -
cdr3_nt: TGTGCCAGCATCTTAGATGGGAACTGTGGCTACACCTTC
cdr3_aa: CASILDGNCGYTF

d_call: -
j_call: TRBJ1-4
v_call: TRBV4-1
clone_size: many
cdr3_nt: TGCGCCAGCAGCCAGATCTTCGGGAGGGACGAAAAACTGTTTTTT
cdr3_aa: CASSQIFGRDEKLFF

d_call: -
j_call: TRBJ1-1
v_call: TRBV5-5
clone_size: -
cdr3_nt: TGTGACAGCAGCTTGGTCTGGGGAGCGAACACTGAAGCTTTCTTT
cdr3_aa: CDSSLVWGANTEAFF

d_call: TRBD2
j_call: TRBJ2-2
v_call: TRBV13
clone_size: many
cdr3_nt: TGTGCCAGCAGCTTACTGCAGCTAGCGGGAGGGCCTAACGGGGAGCTGTTTTTT
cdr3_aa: CASSLLQLAGGPNGELFF

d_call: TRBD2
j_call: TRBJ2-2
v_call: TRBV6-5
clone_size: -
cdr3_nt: TGTGCCAGCAAAGCGGGAGCATTAAACGTCGGGGAACTGTTTTTT
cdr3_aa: CASKAGALNVGELFF

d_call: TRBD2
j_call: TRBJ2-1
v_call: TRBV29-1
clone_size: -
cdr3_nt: TGCAGCGTTCGACTAGCGGGAGGGCCGGGAAATGAGCAGTTCTTC
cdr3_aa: CSVRLAGGPGNEQFF

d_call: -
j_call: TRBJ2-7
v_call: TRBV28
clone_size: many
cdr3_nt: TGTGCCAGCAGTTGGCTCTACGAGCAGTACTTC
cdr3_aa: CASSWLYEQYF

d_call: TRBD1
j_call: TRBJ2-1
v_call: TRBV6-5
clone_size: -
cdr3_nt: TGTGCCAGCAGTTACCCTTTCGAGGGACAGTCTATGGATGAGCAGTTCTTC
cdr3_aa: CASSYPFEGQSMDEQFF

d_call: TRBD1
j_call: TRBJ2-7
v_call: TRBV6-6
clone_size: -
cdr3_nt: TGTGCCATCACTTGGGCAGGGGGAAAACACGAGCAGTACTTC
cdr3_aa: CAITWAGGKHEQYF

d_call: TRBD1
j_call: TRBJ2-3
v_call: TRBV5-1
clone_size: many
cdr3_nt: TGCGCCAGCAGCCGGCAACAGGGGGCTTACACAGATACGCAGTATTTT
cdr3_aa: CASSRQQGAYTDTQYF

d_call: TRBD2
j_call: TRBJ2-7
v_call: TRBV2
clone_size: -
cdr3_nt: TGTGCCAGCAGTCGAAGGGGACTAGCGCCCTACGAGGAGTACTTC
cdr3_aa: CASSRRGLAPYEEYF

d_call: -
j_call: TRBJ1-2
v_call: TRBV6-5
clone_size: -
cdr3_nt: TGTGCCAGCATCGACTCTTTGGGGGTGAATTCGAATGGCTACACGTTC
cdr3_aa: CASIDSLGVNSNGYTF

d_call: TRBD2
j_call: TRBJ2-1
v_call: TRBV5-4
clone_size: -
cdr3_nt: TGTACTAGCAGCGATCGACTAGCGGGGTACAATGAACAGTTCTTC
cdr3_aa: CTSSDRLAGYNEQFF

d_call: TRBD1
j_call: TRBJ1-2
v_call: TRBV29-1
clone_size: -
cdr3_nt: TGCAGCGTTGTCCGGACAGGGTTTGATGCTGGCTACACCTTC
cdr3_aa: CSVVRTGFDAGYTF

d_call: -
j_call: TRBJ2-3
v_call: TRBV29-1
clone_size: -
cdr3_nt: TGCAGCGTTCACAGGACTCCTTCCAGCACAGATACGCAGTATTTT
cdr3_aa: CSVHRTPSSTDTQYF

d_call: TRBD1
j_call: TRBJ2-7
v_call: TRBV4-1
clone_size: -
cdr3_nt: TGCGCCAGTAGCCCCCTGGACAGGGGCTACGAGCAGTACTTC
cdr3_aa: CASSPLDRGYEQYF

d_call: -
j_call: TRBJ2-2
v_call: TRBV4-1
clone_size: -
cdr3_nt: TGCGCCGGCAGCCAACCCCTGAACACCGGGGAGCTGTTTTTT
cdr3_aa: CAGSQPLNTGELFF

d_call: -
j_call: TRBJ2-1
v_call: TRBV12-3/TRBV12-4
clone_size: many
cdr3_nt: TGTGCCAGCAGTCCACTTTCCAATGAGCAGTTCTTC
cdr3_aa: CASSPLSNEQFF

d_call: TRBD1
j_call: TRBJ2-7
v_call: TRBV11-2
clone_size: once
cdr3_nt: TGTACCATCAGCCTCACCGACAGGGACGGCTACAAGCAGTACTTC
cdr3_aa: CTISLTDRDGYKQYF

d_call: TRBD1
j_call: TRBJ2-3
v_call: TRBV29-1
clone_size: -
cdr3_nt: TGCAGCGTCACCCCGGGACAGCTCGCAGATACGCAGTATTTT
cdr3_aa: CSVTPGQLADTQYF

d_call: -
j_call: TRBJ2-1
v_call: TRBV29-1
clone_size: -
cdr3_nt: TGCAGCGTGGGGCCTCCTTCCAACACCTACAACGAGCAGTTCTTC
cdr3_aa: CSVGPPSNTYNEQFF

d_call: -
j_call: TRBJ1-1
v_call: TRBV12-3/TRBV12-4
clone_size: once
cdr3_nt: TGTGTCAGCTGTTCAGCCTGGGGGACATCAATGAACACTGAAGCTTTCTTT
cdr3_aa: CVSCSAWGTSMNTEAFF